This entry lists 27 T cell receptor beta chains sequenced from one sample in a study of cytomegalovirus exposure and HLA in healthy donors. PCR employed 60 Vbeta and 13 Jbeta primers. Data came from immunoSEQ multiplex PCR; TCRdb stores just in-frame clones and leaves some out. The profile covers 150,000 to 200,000 clones, with roughly three quarters appearing a single time and 1.5% to 2% taken by the ten largest. The sequencing sample was made of PBMCs. The receptors originated from a woman aged 45-65 years in good health and CMV-seronegative.

This sequence joins TRBV28 and TRBJ2-5, with TRBD2 matching over 9 bases. With the DNA end fitting TRBJ2-7 better, the J assignment may be wrong. In germline, CDR1 is MDHEN, CDR2 SYDVKM. This CDR3 is built from 14 residues. The CDR3 loop reads CASSASGISYEQYF. The DNA for the CDR3 is TGTGCCAGCAGCGCTAGCGGGATTTCCTACGAGCAGTACTTC.

The chain employs TRBV6-6 and TRBJ1-6; D is unclear. Germline V gene sequence: CDR1 MNHNY, CDR2 SVGAGI (reference sequence). The CDR3 loop spans 14 amino acids. Trimming took 5 bases from V and 10 from J, leaving 15 bases between them. Here the CDR3 DNA reads TGTGCCAGCAGTCTGGGAGGAGGTGGGTCACCCCTCCACTTT. This sequence encodes CASSLGGGGSPLHF.

CDR3 nucleotides: TGTGCCAGCAGCTTGGGGGGGAACCAAGAGACCCAGTACTTC. This sequence encodes CASSLGGNQETQYF. The chain joins TRBV7-3 to TRBJ2-5, with 7 bases aligning to TRBD2. The junction had 1 base not matched to a gene; V was cut back by 3 bases and J by 0 bases. This CDR3 contains 14 residues. Germline CDR1 is SGHTA and CDR2 is FQGTGA.

This sequence joins TRBV7-9 and TRBJ1-1; D remains unclear. Germline assignment: CDR1 SEHNR and CDR2 FQNEAQ (reference sequence). Trimming cost V 1 base and J 8 bases, with 11 bases left between them. CDR3 length: 13 residues. DNA for the CDR3: TGTGCCAGCAGCTTAGTTGGGCAGTACGAAGCTTTCTTT. This translates into CASSLVGQYEAFF.

V gene TRBV9 combines with J gene TRBJ1-6, with TRBD1 identical over 7 bases. The CDR3 has 14 residues. The ends lost 3 bases at V and 6 bases at J; junction bases unmatched: 3. Germline V gives CDR1 SGDLS, CDR2 YYNGEE. The CDR3 coding sequence is TGTGCCAGCAGCGGCCACAGGGGTAATTCACCCCTCCACTTT. This translates into CASSGHRGNSPLHF.

For the CDR3, the DNA is TGTGCCAGTTACAGGGTAGGGACTGAAGCTTTCTTT. It yields the protein CASYRVGTEAFF. The chain links TRBV28 to TRBJ1-1; tentatively, D is TRBD1 (6 bases). V shed 9 bases and J shed 5 bases, with 13 bases lying between them. This CDR3 contains 12 residues. Germline V CDR1 and CDR2: MDHEN, SYDVKM.

The chain is built from TRBV9 and TRBJ2-1; 8 nucleotides line up with TRBD2. J gave up 9 bases and V 4 bases, and 9 bases lay outside the gene matches. This CDR3 contains 14 residues. Germline CDR1 SGDLS, CDR2 YYNGEE. The CDR3 sequence: CASSTRTAGGEQFF. In nucleotides, the CDR3 is TGTGCCAGCAGCACCCGGACGGCGGGAGGTGAGCAGTTCTTC.

The V and J genes are TRBV4-1 and TRBJ2-5, with 7 bases fitting TRBD1. Unmatched junction bases numbered 11, after V lost 5 bases and J lost 5 bases. This CDR3 region has 15 residues. Germline V gives CDR1 MGHRA, CDR2 YSYEKL. The CDR3 DNA reads as TGCGCCAGCAGCGCCTCAGGGGGACCCGGGGAGACCCAGTACTTC. Encoded protein: CASSASGGPGETQYF.

The chain combines TRBV5-6 with TRBJ2-7; tentatively, D is TRBD2 (7 bases). The length of the CDR3 is 16 residues. Germline V gene sequence: CDR1 SGHDT, CDR2 YYEEEE. V lost 5 bases and J 2 bases, leaving 20 bases between the germline ends. CDR3 amino acids: CASRKTAGAPPYEQYF. Here the CDR3 DNA reads TGTGCCAGCAGGAAGACGGCGGGGGCCCCGCCCTACGAGCAGTACTTC. Full variable domain (remainder filled in from reference TRBV5-6 and TRBJ2-7): DAGVTQSPTHLIKTRGQQVTLRCSPKSGHDTVSWYQQALGQGPQFIFQYYEEEERQRGNFPDRFSGHQFPNYSSELNVNALLLGDSALYLCASRKTAGAPPYEQYFGPGTRLTVT.

V usage is TRBV7-9 and J usage is TRBJ2-4; a weak D match, TRBD2 (6 bases). Germline CDR1 is SEHNR and CDR2 is FQNEAQ (reference sequence). CDR3 length equals 15 residues. V lost 5 bases, J lost 0 bases, and 11 bases lay in between. The CDR3 is CASSPGVLAKNIQYF. Written as DNA, the CDR3 is TGTGCCAGCAGCCCGGGGGTTCTAGCCAAAAACATTCAGTACTTC.

The chain joins TRBV19 to TRBJ2-3; D may be TRBD2 (7 bases). V lost 6 bases and J 1 base, leaving 20 bases between the germline ends. The CDR3 extends over 17 amino acids. The V gene's germline CDR1 is LNHDA and CDR2 SQIVND (reference sequence). The CDR3 nucleotides are TGTGCCAGTAGCCAACTGGGGAGGGGACATGGCACAGATACGCAGTATTTT. Translated: CASSQLGRGHGTDTQYF.

J is TRBJ2-5 and V is TRBV7-9, with 9 nucleotides matching TRBD2. This CDR3 has 16 residues. CDR1 SEHNR and CDR2 FQNEAQ come from the germline V gene (reference sequence). J was trimmed by 5 bases and V by 1 base; bases with no gene match: 8. CDR3 DNA: TGTGCCAGCAGCTTAGAAGGCGGGGGGGCCTGGGAGACCCAGTACTTC. Translating gives CASSLEGGGAWETQYF.

CDR3 protein: CASSPTFPLVETQYF. For the CDR3, the DNA is TGTGCCAGCAGTCCCACGTTCCCACTGGTAGAGACCCAGTACTTC. The chain is built from TRBV27 and TRBJ2-5; unclear D gene. The ends were cut back, 5 bases at V and 4 bases at J, with 17 bases in the middle. This CDR3 spans 15 amino acids. CDR1 and CDR2 from the germline V gene are MNHEY and SMNVEV (reference sequence).

V usage is TRBV18 and J usage is TRBJ2-1; 12 bases agree with TRBD2. The CDR3 runs to 16 residues. Germline CDR1 KGHSH, CDR2 LQKENI. The V segment lost 2 bases and the J segment 8 bases; nucleotides outside the gene matches: 7. This CDR3 is CASSPALAGGTHEQFF. In nucleotides, the CDR3 is TGTGCCAGCTCACCAGCCCTAGCGGGGGGGACTCATGAGCAGTTCTTC.

The sample holds a few counts of this clone. The chain is built from TRBV2 and TRBJ1-1, with 7 bases lining up with TRBD1. From germline, CDR1 is SNHLY and CDR2 FYNNEI. CDR3 length equals 13 residues. J gave up 4 bases and V 8 bases, and 7 bases lay outside the gene matches. CDR3 residues: CASGRQGGTEAFF. Here the CDR3 DNA reads TGTGCCAGCGGTCGACAGGGCGGCACTGAAGCTTTCTTT.

The V and J genes are TRBV5-1 and TRBJ2-1; 7 bases align to TRBD1. CDR1 SGHRS and CDR2 YFSETQ come from the germline V gene. The V segment lost 3 bases and the J segment 1 base; nucleotides outside the gene matches: 1. The CDR3 is 14 amino acids. The CDR3 loop is CASSWGQSYNEQFF. In DNA form, the CDR3 reads TGCGCCAGCAGCTGGGGACAGTCCTACAATGAGCAGTTCTTC.

The rearrangement links TRBV29-1 to TRBJ2-2; D unclear. The CDR3 sequence is 14 residues long. V was pared by 4 bases and J by 0 bases, with 9 bases between. Germline CDR1 and CDR2: SQVTM and ANQGSEA. The CDR3 loop reads CSVGGTPNTGELFF. The DNA of the CDR3 is TGCAGCGTTGGAGGTACCCCGAACACCGGGGAGCTGTTTTTT.

The chain employs TRBV11-2 and TRBJ2-5; 7 bases match TRBD1. Germline values: CDR1 SGHAT, CDR2 FQNNGV. The CDR3 loop spans 16 amino acids. J lost 6 bases, V lost 1 base, and 11 bases had no gene match. Written as DNA, the CDR3 is TGTGCCAGCAGCTTAGTCGGCCCCCCAGGGGGAAAGACCCAGTACTTC. Translating it yields CASSLVGPPGGKTQYF.

This clone came up a few times. The rearrangement uses TRBV4-3 and TRBJ2-7, with 9 bases aligning to TRBD1. Germline CDR1 LGHNA, CDR2 YSLEER. The CDR3 covers 13 residues. V was clipped by 4 bases and J by 6 bases; unmatched bases: 4. The chain's CDR3 is CASSRQGVSEQYF. The CDR3 DNA reads TGCGCCAGCAGCCGACAGGGGGTTAGCGAGCAGTACTTC.

The chain carries TRBV28 and TRBJ1-2; D might be TRBD1 (5 bases). Germline values: CDR1 MDHEN, CDR2 SYDVKM. The V gene lost 7 bases and the J gene lost 3 bases, with 6 bases spanning the gap. CDR3 length equals 11 residues. The CDR3 is CASTGHYGYTF. CDR3 DNA: TGTGCCAGCACAGGGCACTATGGCTACACCTTC.

The chain is built from TRBV2 and TRBJ1-5, with 10 nucleotides matching TRBD1. The CDR3 length is 16 residues. Germline V gene data show CDR1 as SNHLY and CDR2 as FYNNEI. The V gene end was trimmed by 4 bases and the J gene end by 6 bases; junction bases not matched to a gene: 9. DNA of the CDR3: TGTGCCAGCAGTGCCGGACAGGGGGAAAAAAGTCAGCCCCAGCATTTT. Its translation is CASSAGQGEKSQPQHF.

The CDR3, as DNA: TGTGCCAGTAGCGGGTCGCGGGGCTACGAGCAGTACTTC. This sequence encodes CASSGSRGYEQYF. The J gene is TRBJ2-7, the V gene TRBV19; a weak D match, TRBD2 (6 bases). The V end was cut by 6 bases, the J end by 3 bases, with 12 bases between. This CDR3 is built from 13 residues. Germline CDR1 LNHDA, CDR2 SQIVND (reference sequence).

The V and J genes are TRBV10-3 and TRBJ2-1, with 8 bases lining up with TRBD1. V was clipped by 8 bases and J by 2 bases; unmatched bases: 8. Germline assignment: CDR1 ENHRY and CDR2 SYGVKD. This CDR3 has 15 amino acids. CDR3 region: CAIGRGRGPYNEQFF. The CDR3, as DNA: TGTGCCATCGGGCGGGGCAGGGGGCCCTACAATGAGCAGTTCTTC.

This clone was recorded a few times. The DNA of the CDR3 is TGCAGCGTTGAATCAGGGAGGGAGGAAAAACTGTTTTTT. Its protein is CSVESGREEKLFF. The rearrangement uses TRBV29-1 and TRBJ1-4; possible D gene TRBD1, 5 bases. The CDR3 loop spans 13 amino acids. Per germline, CDR1 SQVTM and CDR2 ANQGSEA. Trimming left V 2 bases short and J 8 bases short, with 12 bases between.

This chain joins TRBV29-1 and TRBJ1-2; 8 nucleotides align to TRBD1. The CDR3 length is 11 residues. Looked up from germline, CDR1 is SQVTM and CDR2 is ANQGSEA. The V and J ends lost 6 bases and 8 bases, in that order; junction bases with no gene match: 5. For the CDR3, the DNA is TGCAGCGTCCAGGGGGCTGAAGGCTACACCTTC. This codes for CSVQGAEGYTF.

The J gene is TRBJ1-5, the V gene TRBV19; D gene uncertain. The V end lost 5 bases, the J end lost 2 bases, and 13 bases lay between the germline ends. The CDR3 is made up of 15 amino acids. Germline CDR1 LNHDA, CDR2 SQIVND (reference sequence). CDR3 bases: TGTGCCAGTAGTCTGCGACTTCTAGGCAATCAGCCCCAGCATTTT. This gives the protein CASSLRLLGNQPQHF.

The CDR3: CASSLVGGLGEAFF. The CDR3 bases are TGTGCCAGCAGCTTAGTCGGGGGTTTAGGTGAAGCTTTCTTT. The J gene is TRBJ1-1, the V gene TRBV7-3; a weak D match, TRBD1 (5 bases). The V end lost 2 bases, the J end lost 7 bases, and 14 bases lay between the germline ends. The CDR3 is 14 residues long. CDR1 SGHTA and CDR2 FQGTGA come from the germline V gene.